The rows below give T cell receptor beta chains drawn from one sample of a study of T cells after yellow fever vaccination. A single record per CDR3 protein comes from TCRdb applying MiXCR to the 5' RACE reads. The table lists approximately 160,000 distinct CDR3 sequences, approximately 9.7% of them singletons. Sequenced here: CD8+ T cells sorted from PBMCs, sampled 45 days after the yellow fever booster vaccination. Receptor source: a man aged 18-30 years who received the YFV17D yellow fever vaccine. Both conserved end residues are part of each CDR3. D genes are given only for firm matches. Some rows have no size entry. The others give once, few or many, or a class for an expanded clone.

TGTGCCAGCAGCTTAAGGGACAGGTTCGTCGAGCAGTACTTC	CASSLRDRFVEQYF	few	TRBV7-9	TRBD1	TRBJ2-7
TGCGCCAGCAGCCAAAGGACTAGCGGGGGGAGCGAGCAGTACTTC	CASSQRTSGGSEQYF	few	TRBV4-3	TRBD2	TRBJ2-7
TGTGCCAGCACCCCGACCGGCACTCTTTACGAGCAGTACTTC	CASTPTGTLYEQYF	NA	TRBV7-8	NA	TRBJ2-7
TGCGCCAGCAGCCCGTATTACTCCACAGATACGCAGTATTTT	CASSPYYSTDTQYF	few	TRBV5-1	NA	TRBJ2-3
TGTGCCAGCAGCCATCTCCCGGGACTAGCGGGGGGCCTAGCCAAAAACATTCAGTACTTC	CASSHLPGLAGGLAKNIQYF	few	TRBV3-1	TRBD2	TRBJ2-4
TGTGCCAGCAGTCCAGGGCAAGGGACCTACGAGCAGTACTTC	CASSPGQGTYEQYF	few	TRBV7-6	NA	TRBJ2-7
TGTGCTAGTGGCCTAGGGGGACTAGCCTCCAATGAGCAGTTCTTC	CASGLGGLASNEQFF	few	TRBV12-5	TRBD2	TRBJ2-1
TGTGCCAGCAGTTACAGGGACAGTCGTAACACTGAAGCTTTCTTT	CASSYRDSRNTEAFF	few	TRBV6-6	TRBD1	TRBJ1-1
TGCGCCAGCAGCCAAGATTCAGGGACTAGATCCTACGAGCAGTACTTC	CASSQDSGTRSYEQYF	NA	TRBV4-3	TRBD2	TRBJ2-7
TGTGCCAGCAGGCGGTCCCAAGAGACCCAGTACTTC	CASRRSQETQYF	NA	TRBV12-3/TRBV12-4	NA	TRBJ2-5
TGTGCCACCAGCAGAGATTCGGTGAGGGGGACTGAAGCTTTCTTT	CATSRDSVRGTEAFF	few	TRBV15	NA	TRBJ1-1
TGTGCCAGCAGAAACACAGAGGAAAAACTGTTTTTT	CASRNTEEKLFF	NA	TRBV11-2	NA	TRBJ1-4
TGCAGTGCAGAGGAGCGCACAGATACGCAGTATTTT	CSAEERTDTQYF	NA	TRBV20-1	NA	TRBJ2-3
TGTGCCAGTCTGGGAATCTATGGCTACACCTTC	CASLGIYGYTF	NA	TRBV19	NA	TRBJ1-2
TGTGCCAGCAGCTTAGGGGGTCAGCCCCAGCATTTT	CASSLGGQPQHF	many	TRBV7-9	NA	TRBJ1-5
TGTGCCAGCAGTTTCGGGGATTTTTACGAGCAGTACTTC	CASSFGDFYEQYF	few	TRBV12-3/TRBV12-4	NA	TRBJ2-7
TGCGCCAGCAGCTTGGACAGGGCTTACACTGAAGCTTTCTTT	CASSLDRAYTEAFF	NA	TRBV5-1	NA	TRBJ1-1
TGTGCCAGCAGCTTACTACAGGGGGCGCCCGGGGAGCTGTTTTTT	CASSLLQGAPGELFF	NA	TRBV7-9	TRBD1	TRBJ2-2
TGTGCCAGCAGTCAACAGGGCTCGTACGGCTACACCTTC	CASSQQGSYGYTF	few	TRBV27	NA	TRBJ1-2
TGCGCCAGCAGCCAAGGAAGGGGGGACTACGAGCAGTACTTC	CASSQGRGDYEQYF	many	TRBV4-3	NA	TRBJ2-7
TGTGCCACCACAGGGGGCTTCGCCGGGGAGCTGTTTTTT	CATTGGFAGELFF	NA	TRBV5-4	TRBD1	TRBJ2-2
TGTGCCAGCAGCCAAAGCGGGGGTTCGCCGTACGAGCAGTACTTC	CASSQSGGSPYEQYF	NA	TRBV27	TRBD2	TRBJ2-7
TGTGCCAGCAGCTCTACCCCCGGGACCACGTACCAAGAGACCCAGTACTTC	CASSSTPGTTYQETQYF	NA	TRBV7-9	NA	TRBJ2-5
TGTGCCAGCAGTGAATATTCCGCTAACACCGGGGAGCTGTTTTTT	CASSEYSANTGELFF	many	TRBV25-1	NA	TRBJ2-2
TGTGCCAGCAGCCCGGCTGGGCTAGCGGGCCTGGGGCAGTACTTC	CASSPAGLAGLGQYF	few	TRBV7-9	TRBD2	TRBJ2-7
TGTGCCAGCAGTTTATCAGGGACAGGCCTTTCTGGCTACACCTTC	CASSLSGTGLSGYTF	few	TRBV27	TRBD1	TRBJ1-2
TGTGCCAGCAGCCCCGGAAGACAGGGCTGGGGAGATACGCAGTATTTT	CASSPGRQGWGDTQYF	NA	TRBV11-2	TRBD1	TRBJ2-3